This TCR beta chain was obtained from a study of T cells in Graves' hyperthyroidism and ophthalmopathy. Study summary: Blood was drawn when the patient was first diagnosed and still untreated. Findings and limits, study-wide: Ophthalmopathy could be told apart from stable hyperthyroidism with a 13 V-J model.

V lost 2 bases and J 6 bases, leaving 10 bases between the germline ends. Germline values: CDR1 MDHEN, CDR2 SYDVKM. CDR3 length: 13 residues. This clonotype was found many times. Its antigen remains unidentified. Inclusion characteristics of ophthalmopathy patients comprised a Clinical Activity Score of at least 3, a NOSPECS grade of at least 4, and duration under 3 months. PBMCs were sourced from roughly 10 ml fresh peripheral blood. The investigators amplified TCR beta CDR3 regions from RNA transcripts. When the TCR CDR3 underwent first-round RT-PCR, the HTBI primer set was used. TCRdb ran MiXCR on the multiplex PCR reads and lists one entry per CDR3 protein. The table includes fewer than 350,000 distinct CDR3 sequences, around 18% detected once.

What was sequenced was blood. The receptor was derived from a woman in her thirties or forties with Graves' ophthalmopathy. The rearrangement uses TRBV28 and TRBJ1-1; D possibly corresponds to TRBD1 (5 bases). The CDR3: CASSLMRGAEAFF. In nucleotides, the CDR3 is TGTGCCAGCAGTTTAATGAGGGGCGCTGAAGCTTTCTTT.